Below, 14 T cell receptor beta chains from the same sample are listed, as sequenced in a study of identical twins. TCRdb ran MiXCR on the 5' RACE reads and lists one entry per CDR3 protein. Here the sample spans hundreds of thousands of distinct CDR3 sequences, around 6% being singletons. Sequenced: naive T cells sorted from blood. Receptors originate from a man between 18 and 29 years old in good health.

Ten or more counts support this clonotype. This chain connects TRBV28 to TRBJ2-7, with D possibly being TRBD1 (5 bases). Trimming took off 4 bases at V and 2 bases at J, with 15 bases between the two ends. Per the germline V gene, CDR1 is MDHEN and CDR2 is SYDVKM. CDR3 length: 15 amino acids. The CDR3 reads CASSSPALGPYEQYF. In nucleotides, the CDR3 is TGTGCCAGCAGTTCCCCGGCCTTGGGGCCCTACGAGCAGTACTTC.

This clonotype has at least ten counts. The chain links TRBV3-1 to TRBJ1-2; weak D call: TRBD1 (5 bases). V lost 4 bases, J lost 0 bases, and 9 bases lay in between. This CDR3 is built from 14 residues. Germline-derived CDR1 and CDR2 are LGHDT and YNNKEL (reference sequence). CDR3 amino acids: CASSPGHTNYGYTF. The CDR3 DNA sequence: TGTGCCAGCAGCCCCGGACATACTAACTATGGCTACACCTTC.

This clonotype was counted many times. V usage is TRBV7-8 and J usage is TRBJ1-2; a possible D gene is TRBD1 (5 bases). The CDR3 is 15 amino acids. The V gene lost 5 bases and the J gene lost 1 base, with 14 bases spanning the gap. Germline loops: CDR1 SGHVS, CDR2 FQNEAQ. CDR3 sequence: CASSAGTGNNYGYTF. As DNA, the CDR3 is TGTGCCAGCAGCGCTGGGACGGGGAATAACTATGGCTACACCTTC.

J is TRBJ2-1 and V is TRBV27; D not resolved. From germline, CDR1 is MNHEY and CDR2 SMNVEV (reference sequence). The CDR3 spans 15 residues. V dropped 7 bases and J dropped 0 bases, with 13 bases sitting between them. The CDR3 nucleotides read TGTGCCAGCAAAGGGCCTCTGAGCTCCTACAATGAGCAGTTCTTC. Its protein is CASKGPLSSYNEQFF.

This clonotype occurred many times. V is TRBV9 and J is TRBJ1-1; D not certain. CDR1 and CDR2 (germline): SGDLS, YYNGEE. Trimming pared 0 bases from V and 0 bases from J, leaving 12 bases between. The CDR3 is 16 residues long. CDR3 residues: CASSVGSVSMNTEAFF. CDR3 bases: TGTGCCAGCAGCGTAGGATCAGTCTCCATGAACACTGAAGCTTTCTTT.

This clonotype was seen ten or more times. The chain combines TRBV9 with TRBJ2-1; no clear D gene. The germline gives CDR1 SGDLS, CDR2 YYNGEE. The CDR3 is 16 amino acids. V lost 0 bases and J lost 5, with 15 bases in between. CDR3 sequence (DNA): TGTGCCAGCAGCGTAGGATTGCGACTGGAACACAATGAGCAGTTCTTC. It translates to CASSVGLRLEHNEQFF.

This clonotype was seen ten or more times. This chain uses TRBV7-9 with TRBJ2-5; weak D call: TRBD2 (5 bases). Trimming removed 4 bases from V and 6 bases from J, with 15 bases in between. Germline-derived CDR1 and CDR2 are SEHNR and FQNEAQ (reference sequence). The CDR3 has 14 amino acids. For the CDR3, the DNA is TGTGCCAGCAGCTCCCTGGCGGACTCGAAGACCCAGTACTTC. It encodes CASSSLADSKTQYF.

This clonotype was detected only a few times. This chain uses TRBV6-1 with TRBJ2-7; 10 nucleotides align to TRBD1. Looked up from germline, CDR1 is MNHNS and CDR2 is SASEGT. The V segment lost 10 bases and the J segment 1 base; nucleotides outside the gene matches: 7. The CDR3 consists of 14 residues. The CDR3 DNA reads TGTGCCATCACACCGGGACAGGGGTCCTACGAGCAGTACGTC. Amino acid sequence: CAITPGQGSYEQYV.

There are a few counts of this clonotype. This chain uses TRBV6-1 with TRBJ1-2; a weak D match, TRBD1 (6 bases). Germline CDR1 is MNHNS and CDR2 is SASEGT. The CDR3 totals 11 residues. The CDR3: CAINRVGGYTF. CDR3 sequence (DNA): TGTGCTATAAACAGGGTTGGAGGCTACACCTTC.

V usage is TRBV20-1 and J usage is TRBJ2-5; either TRBD1 or TRBD2 may supply D (5 bases each). The CDR3 loop spans 16 amino acids. The V and J ends lost 6 bases and 1 base respectively, with 21 bases between them. Germline V CDR1 and CDR2: DFQATT, SNEGSKA (reference sequence). The chain's CDR3 is CSAFGANLTRQETQYF. CDR3 nucleotides: TGCAGTGCCTTCGGGGCCAACCTTACGCGCCAAGAGACCCAGTACTTC.

There are many counts of this clonotype. The gene calls are TRBV6-1 and TRBJ2-5; D may be TRBD1 (6 bases). The germline V gene has CDR1 MNHNS and CDR2 SASEGT. The CDR3 contains 14 residues. V lost 7 bases, J lost 7 bases, and 19 bases lay in between. CDR3 nucleotides: TGTGCCAGCACCTATCAACAGGGTCTCGGGACCCAGTACTTC. This encodes CASTYQQGLGTQYF.

The table lists this clonotype with a few counts. The chain recombines TRBV7-2 with TRBJ2-7; D may be TRBD1 or TRBD2 (5 bases each). The CDR3 length is 15 residues. Trimming left V 6 bases short and J 3 bases short, with 18 bases between. CDR1 is SGHTA, CDR2 FQGNSA, per germline. The CDR3 loop reads CASSSSGRSNYEQYF. CDR3 in DNA: TGTGCCAGCAGTTCGTCGGGACGGTCGAACTACGAGCAGTACTTC.

The table lists this clonotype with many counts. Its ends do not fully match the called genes, so a read error is possible. This sequence joins TRBV20-1 and TRBJ2-1, with 10 bases aligning to TRBD2. This CDR3 is built from 14 residues. Germline-derived CDR1 and CDR2 are DFQATT and SNEGSKA (reference sequence). The CDR3 DNA reads as TGCAGAGCTAGCGGGAGCAGCTCCTACAATGAGCAGTTCTTC. Its protein is CRASGSSSYNEQFF.

This chain uses TRBV2 with TRBJ2-2; 9 bases are a match to TRBD2. Germline trimming cut 3 bases from V and 2 bases from J; bases unmatched to any gene: 7. The germline CDR1 and CDR2 sequences are SNHLY and FYNNEI. The CDR3 covers 17 residues. The chain's CDR3 is CASSEFSGSINTGELFF. DNA of the CDR3: TGTGCCAGCAGTGAGTTTAGCGGGAGTATAAACACCGGGGAGCTGTTTTTT.